What follows are 29 T cell receptor beta chains derived from one specimen sequenced in a study of blood T cells in healthy people across ages. A J-beta primer mix and a sample-barcoded 5' primer were used in a second PCR of roughly 7 to 12 cycles. Using its own MiXCR run on the 5' RACE reads, TCRdb lists one record per CDR3 protein. Of 700,000 or so distinct CDR3 sequences detected, around 41% appear once; the ten largest clones hold about 30%. The sample was blood. The receptors shown here come from a man older than 75 in good health.

The table lists this clonotype with a few counts. The chain has TRBV20-1 and TRBJ2-7; D is perhaps TRBD1 (6 bases). Per germline, CDR1 DFQATT and CDR2 SNEGSKA (reference sequence). The CDR3 extends over 14 amino acids. Trimming shortened V by 5 bases and J by 5 bases, and 19 bases separated the two germline ends. In DNA form, the CDR3 reads TGCAGTGCTCCCCCCCTGCAGGGGACCAACGAGCAGTACTTC. Its protein is CSAPPLQGTNEQYF.

This clonotype has more than one count but fewer than ten. This may arise from a read error, as a much more abundant clone is one base away. The chain has TRBV5-6 and TRBJ2-1; perhaps TRBD1 as D (6 bases). The end of the DNA aligns better with TRBJ2-7, so the J call may be wrong. The CDR3 contains 17 residues. CDR1 is SGHDT and CDR2 is YYEEEE in the germline V gene. The CDR3 nucleotides read TGTGCCAGCAGCTTGGCTGCGACAGGAAGCTCCTACAATGAGCAGTACTTC. Its protein is CASSLAATGSSYNEQYF.

The chain carries TRBV4-3 and TRBJ2-2, with 7 bases lining up with TRBD2. After removal of 1 base from V and 2 bases from J, the junction contained 4 bases not matched to a gene. CDR1 LGHNA and CDR2 YSLEER come from the germline V gene. This CDR3 is 16 amino acids long. The CDR3 is CASSQASGYNTGELFF. Here the CDR3 DNA reads TGCGCCAGCAGCCAAGCTAGCGGTTACAACACCGGGGAGCTGTTTTTT.

A word on this clonotype: It may be a read error: a sequence one base away is much more abundant. The rearrangement links TRBV4-2 to TRBJ2-3; perhaps TRBD1 as D (6 bases). CDR1 LGHNA and CDR2 YNFKEQ come from the germline V gene. CDR3 size: 17 residues. V was clipped by 5 bases and J by 4 bases, with 22 bases between them. In DNA form, the CDR3 reads TGTGCCAGCAGCAAAAGCAGCGGACAGTCGAGGTCAGATACGCAGTATTTT. Its protein is CASSKSSGQSRSDTQYF.

The V and J genes are TRBV12-3 or TRBV12-4 and TRBJ2-4; D tentatively reads TRBD1 or TRBD2 (5 bases each). This CDR3 is 14 amino acids long. V lost 8 bases and J lost 2, with 13 bases in between. CDR3 in DNA: TGTGCCAGCTGTCCGTCGGGACCCAAAAACATTCAGTACTTC. Its translation: CASCPSGPKNIQYF.

The chain carries TRBV5-1 and TRBJ2-6; D call uncertain. Trimming cost V 0 bases and J 0 bases, with 7 bases left between them. This CDR3 contains 16 residues. Germline-derived CDR1 and CDR2 are SGHRS and YFSETQ. The DNA of the CDR3 is TGCGCCAGCAGCTTGGCTGGGGACTCTGGGGCCAACGTCCTGACTTTC. Translation: CASSLAGDSGANVLTF.

The chain carries TRBV20-1 and TRBJ1-1; the D is unclear. Germline V lookup: CDR1 DFQATT, CDR2 SNEGSKA (reference sequence). The ends were cut back, 5 bases at V and 5 bases at J, with 18 bases in the middle. This CDR3 has 14 residues. The CDR3 here is CSAGHSFTLTEAFF. The DNA of the CDR3 is TGCAGTGCTGGTCACAGCTTTACCTTGACTGAAGCTTTCTTT.

This clonotype was counted only a few times. The genes are TRBV7-2 and TRBJ2-7, with 8 bases aligning to TRBD1. With V trimmed by 1 base and J by 4 bases, 9 bases remained unmatched. Per the germline V gene, CDR1 is SGHTA and CDR2 is FQGNSA. The CDR3 is 16 amino acids. CDR3 sequence reads: CASSLGPDRGRYEQYF. CDR3 nucleotides: TGTGCCAGCAGCTTAGGACCCGACAGGGGCAGGTACGAGCAGTACTTC.

A remark on this clonotype: At one of its ends the junction is not consistent with the germline gene, which may arise from a read error. The chain joins TRBV4-3 to TRBJ2-4; a weak D match, TRBD2 (6 bases). The end of the DNA is better explained by TRBJ2-5, so the J call may be wrong. This CDR3 region has 15 residues. The germline CDR1 and CDR2 sequences are LGHNA and YSLEER. Written as DNA, the CDR3 is TGCGCCGGCAGCCCCCTATGGCGGGACCTAGAGACCCAGTACTTC. It specifies CAGSPLWRDLETQYF.

This clonotype appeared a few times. One end of the junction is discordant with germline, which a read error may explain. CDR3: CASSRGLAGIQETQYF. The CDR3 DNA reads TGTGCCAGTAGCCGGGGACTAGCGGGGATCCAAGAGACCCAGTACTTC. The V call is TRBV3-1, the J call TRBJ2-5, with 13 bases identical to TRBD2. This CDR3 is built from 16 residues. Germline V CDR1 and CDR2: LGHDT, YNNKEL (reference sequence).

The rearrangement uses TRBV11-3 and TRBJ1-1; TRBD1 matches 9 bases. With V trimmed by 5 bases and J by 3 bases, 10 bases remained unmatched. The CDR3 is made up of 16 amino acids. The germline gives CDR1 SGHNT, CDR2 YENEEA. The CDR3 DNA reads TGTGCCAGCAGCGAAGGACAGGGGACCACGGACACTGAAGCTTTCTTT. Encoded protein: CASSEGQGTTDTEAFF.

The chain recombines TRBV6-2 or TRBV6-3 with TRBJ1-5; D ambiguous. Germline V CDR1 and CDR2: MNHEY, SVGEGT. This CDR3 spans 15 amino acids. Trimming left V 0 bases short and J 5 bases short, with 11 bases between. The CDR3 is CASSYSIGVDQPQHF. CDR3 nucleotide sequence: TGTGCCAGCAGTTACTCGATCGGGGTTGATCAGCCCCAGCATTTT.

This clonotype showed up just a few times. The rearrangement joins TRBV7-2 to TRBJ2-7, with D maybe TRBD1 (6 bases). Germline CDR1 reads SGHTA; CDR2 reads FQGNSA. The germline V and J ends were trimmed by 1 base and 3 bases, with 16 bases remaining between them. CDR3 length equals 16 residues. CDR3 amino acids: CASSLGFRGHLYEQYF. DNA for the CDR3: TGTGCCAGCAGCTTAGGTTTTCGGGGACACCTCTACGAGCAGTACTTC.

The chain carries TRBV12-3 or TRBV12-4 and TRBJ1-1, with no clear D. The ends were cut back, 3 bases at V and 3 bases at J, with 8 bases in the middle. The CDR3 is made up of 13 amino acids. CDR3 DNA: TGTGCCAGCAGTTTTAGGGAATACACTGAAGCTTTCTTT. It encodes CASSFREYTEAFF.

As to this clonotype: It may be a read error: a sequence one base away is much more abundant. V gene TRBV13 combines with J gene TRBJ2-7; 7 positions match TRBD2. Germline loops: CDR1 PRHDT, CDR2 FYEKMQ (reference sequence). V lost 5 bases, J lost 6 bases, and 13 bases stayed unmatched. This CDR3 is 15 amino acids long. The CDR3 loop is CASSASRGAGSEQYF. The CDR3 region has the DNA TGTGCCAGCAGCGCTAGTCGGGGAGCGGGAAGCGAGCAGTACTTC.

Worth noting for this clonotype: This may be a read error, as it is one base from a much larger clone. This chain links TRBV5-1 with TRBJ1-5, with D uncertain. Germline CDR1 and CDR2: SGHRS and YFSETQ. The CDR3 runs to 15 residues. The CDR3 sequence is CASSLGGYSNRPQHF. The CDR3 nucleotides read TGCGCCAGCAGCTTGGGGGGTTATAGCAATCGGCCCCAGCATTTT.

Note on this clonotype: One junction end disagrees with the germline gene, perhaps due to a read error. The chain joins TRBV6-2 or TRBV6-3 to TRBJ2-3; 13 bases are shared with TRBD2. This CDR3 has 15 amino acids. Germline CDR1 and CDR2: MNHEY and SVGEGT. The CDR3 spells CASRGLAGETDTRYF. CDR3 bases: TGTGCCAGCAGAGGACTAGCGGGAGAAACAGATACGCGGTATTTT.

The chain joins TRBV20-1 to TRBJ2-3; D ambiguous. The ends were cut back, 6 bases at V and 2 bases at J, with 6 bases in the middle. Germline values: CDR1 DFQATT, CDR2 SNEGSKA (reference sequence). This CDR3 is built from 11 residues. The CDR3 region has the DNA TGCAGTGCCCCCCTCACAGATACGCAGTATTTT. The encoded protein is CSAPLTDTQYF.

This clonotype was counted many times. The V call is TRBV29-1, the J call TRBJ2-6; D unclear. V lost 2 bases and J lost 2, with 10 bases in between. Germline assignment: CDR1 SQVTM and CDR2 ANQGSEA. CDR3 size: 15 residues. The CDR3 protein is CSVESAGAGANVLTF. CDR3 nucleotide sequence: TGCAGCGTTGAATCCGCAGGCGCTGGGGCCAACGTCCTGACTTTC.

This clonotype was seen a handful of times. J is TRBJ2-3 and V is TRBV4-1; 15 bases line up with TRBD2. Germline assignment: CDR1 MGHRA and CDR2 YSYEKL. With V trimmed by 0 bases and J by 6 bases, 7 bases remained unmatched. The CDR3 covers 18 residues. The chain's CDR3 is CASSQDPGTSGGHDTQYF. CDR3 sequence (DNA): TGCGCCAGCAGCCAAGATCCGGGGACTAGCGGGGGGCATGATACGCAGTATTTT.

V gene TRBV3-1 combines with J gene TRBJ2-1; the match to TRBD2 covers 9 bases. V was pared by 0 bases and J by 10 bases, with 7 bases of the junction left unmatched. This CDR3 has 15 residues. Germline CDR1 reads LGHDT; CDR2 reads YNNKEL (reference sequence). The chain's CDR3 is CASSQELAGVGEQFF. In nucleotides, the CDR3 is TGTGCCAGCAGCCAAGAGTTAGCGGGAGTTGGGGAGCAGTTCTTC.

The chain is built from TRBV25-1 and TRBJ2-1; D not resolved. The DNA end favors TRBJ2-7, so the J call may be wrong. This CDR3 has 14 amino acids. Germline-derived CDR1 and CDR2 are MGHDK and SYGVNS. This chain's CDR3 is CASSPPGWYNEQYF. In DNA, the CDR3 is TGTGCCAGCAGTCCCCCGGGCTGGTACAATGAGCAGTACTTC.

This clonotype appeared once. This may arise from a read error, as a much more abundant clone is one base away. V gene TRBV29-1 combines with J gene TRBJ2-6; D gene uncertain. Germline-derived CDR1 and CDR2 are SQVTM and ANQGSEA. The CDR3 covers 16 residues. Trimming shortened V by 7 bases and J by 0 bases, and 16 bases separated the two germline ends. The CDR3 DNA reads TGCAGCGCTGGTGGCAGTCTCAGCTCTGGGGCCAACGTCCTGACTTTC. Protein: CSAGGSLSSGANVLTF.

Details on this clonotype: This may arise from a read error, as a much more abundant clone is one base away. The V gene is TRBV27, the J gene TRBJ2-1, with D uncertain. The CDR3 totals 12 residues. Germline V gene lookup returns CDR1 MNHEY and CDR2 SMNVEV (reference sequence). The CDR3 nucleotides are TGTGCCAGCAGTGAGGTAGACAATGAGCAGGTCTTC. Translating gives CASSEVDNEQVF.

This chain uses TRBV11-3 with TRBJ2-1, with D uncertain. The CDR3 runs to 13 residues. Germline V gene lookup returns CDR1 SGHNT and CDR2 YENEEA. V was cut by 1 base and J by 6 bases, with 7 bases left in between. The CDR3 loop is CASSLVYGNEQFF. The CDR3 DNA follows: TGTGCCAGCAGCTTAGTTTACGGCAATGAGCAGTTCTTC.

The rearrangement uses TRBV6-5 and TRBJ1-2, with D maybe TRBD1 (5 bases). Germline V gives CDR1 MNHEY, CDR2 SVGAGI. The CDR3 has 13 residues. Trimming shortened V by 5 bases and J by 7 bases, and 14 bases separated the two germline ends. DNA for the CDR3: TGTGCCAGCAGTAGAGAGGGGCGGGGTGGCTACACCTTC. It codes for CASSREGRGGYTF.

A remark on this clonotype: This may come from a read error, since a much larger clone is one base off. The chain employs TRBV30 and TRBJ2-5; no firm D call. The J call may be faulty, since TRBJ2-7 better matches the DNA end. CDR1 GTSNPN and CDR2 SVGIG come from the germline V gene (reference sequence). The CDR3 is 12 residues long. The CDR3 DNA is TGTGCCTGGAAAAGGGCCGCGTACGAGCAGTACTTC. Translating it yields CAWKRAAYEQYF.

This clonotype has just a few counts. The J gene is TRBJ2-3, the V gene TRBV11-3; 11 bases are shared with TRBD2. V was pared by 4 bases and J by 6 bases, with 9 bases of the junction left unmatched. The CDR3 has 16 residues. Per the germline V gene, CDR1 is SGHNT and CDR2 is YENEEA. The CDR3 here is CASSSGLAGLGDTQYF. The CDR3, as DNA: TGTGCCAGCAGCTCCGGACTAGCGGGCCTGGGGGATACGCAGTATTTT.

This clonotype was observed many times. V usage is TRBV7-2 and J usage is TRBJ1-2; no definite D call. Trimming took off 5 bases at V and 8 bases at J, with 12 bases between the two ends. Germline V gene lookup returns CDR1 SGHTA and CDR2 FQGNSA. The CDR3 loop spans 12 amino acids. CDR3 in amino acids: CASSGSIGGYTF. DNA for the CDR3: TGTGCCAGCAGCGGGTCAATCGGGGGCTACACCTTC.